The 17 T cell receptor beta chains listed next were all sequenced from one sample in a study of cytomegalovirus exposure and HLA in healthy donors. Assay used: immunoSEQ multiplex PCR; TCRdb lists only in-frame clones, some missing. The sample includes a few hundred thousand clones, about 90% of them seen just once. The sample was PBMCs. All receptors come from a woman in her late teens or twenties in good health and CMV-seronegative.

The rearrangement joins TRBV6-5 to TRBJ1-4; D is uncertain. Trimming left V 6 bases short and J 8 bases short, with 13 bases between. The CDR3 contains 13 residues. The V gene's germline CDR1 is MNHEY and CDR2 SVGAGI. This chain's CDR3 is CASRKTFDEKLFF. Written as DNA, the CDR3 is TGTGCCAGCAGGAAGACTTTCGACGAAAAACTGTTTTTT.

CDR3 coding DNA: TGTGCCAGCAGCTTAGATCGAGGTTCTCGCTACACCTTC. It specifies CASSLDRGSRYTF. The J gene is TRBJ1-2, the V gene TRBV11-2; no definite D call. The CDR3 is 13 residues long. V was trimmed by 0 bases and J by 9 bases, leaving 11 bases between them. Germline lookup yields CDR1 SGHAT and CDR2 FQNNGV.

This chain links TRBV5-1 with TRBJ2-6, with D possibly matching TRBD2 (6 bases). Trimming removed 3 bases from V and 1 base from J, with 14 bases in between. Germline CDR1 SGHRS, CDR2 YFSETQ. This CDR3 has 17 residues. The CDR3 nucleotides are TGCGCCAGCAGCTCGGGGGTTTGGGAGTCTGGGGCCAACGTCCTGACTTTC. Its protein product is CASSSGVWESGANVLTF. The variable domain in full, completed from reference TRBV5-1 and TRBJ2-6, reads KAGVTQTPRYLIKTRGQQVTLSCSPISGHRSVSWYQQTPGQGLQFLFEYFSETQRNKGNFPGRFSGRQFSNSRSEMNVSTLELGDSALYLCASSSGVWESGANVLTFGAGSRLTVL.

The V gene is TRBV19, the J gene TRBJ1-2; 9 bases line up with TRBD1. Germline V gives CDR1 LNHDA, CDR2 SQIVND (reference sequence). This CDR3 has 12 residues. J gave up 6 bases and V 5 bases, and 1 base lay outside the gene matches. For the CDR3, the DNA is TGTGCCAGTAGTTGGACAGGGGATGGCTACACCTTC. This encodes CASSWTGDGYTF. Combining the CDR3 with reference TRBV19 and TRBJ1-2 gives the whole variable domain DGGITQSPKYLFRKEGQNVTLSCEQNLNHDAMYWYRQDPGQGLRLIYYSQIVNDFQKGDIAEGYSVSREKKESFPLTVTSAQKNPTAFYLCASSWTGDGYTFGSGTRLTVV.

This clone was recorded a few times. The chain joins TRBV7-2 to TRBJ1-1, with TRBD1 matching 7 bases. Trimming removed 1 base from V and 1 base from J; junction bases left unmatched: 0. The germline V gene has CDR1 SGHTA and CDR2 FQGNSA. This CDR3 spans 14 amino acids. The DNA of the CDR3 is TGTGCCAGCAGCTTAGGGGACAGGAACACTGAAGCTTTCTTT. This encodes CASSLGDRNTEAFF.

This chain joins TRBV19 and TRBJ1-5, with 9 bases matching TRBD1. The CDR3 loop spans 16 amino acids. Losses at the gene ends were 2 bases for V and 1 base for J; bases not matched to a gene: 3. CDR1 and CDR2 (germline): LNHDA, SQIVND (reference sequence). CDR3 amino acids: CASSIRGTGSNQPQHF. CDR3 bases: TGTGCCAGTAGTATAAGGGGGACAGGGAGCAATCAGCCCCAGCATTTT.

The V call is TRBV12-5, the J call TRBJ2-1; TRBD2 is a possible D gene (6 bases). V was trimmed by 2 bases and J by 10 bases, leaving 15 bases between them. There are 14 residues in the CDR3. In germline, CDR1 is LGHNT, CDR2 FRNRAP. The CDR3, as DNA: TGTGCTAGTGGTTTGACGCCTCCGGGAGTAGAGCAGTTCTTC. Amino acid sequence: CASGLTPPGVEQFF.

The V call is TRBV5-1, the J call TRBJ2-5; 9 nucleotides line up with TRBD1. This CDR3 has 14 amino acids. Trimming removed 1 base from V and 3 bases from J; junction bases left unmatched: 1. Germline loops: CDR1 SGHRS, CDR2 YFSETQ. CDR3 DNA: TGCGCCAGCAGCTTGAGACAGGGGGAAGAGACCCAGTACTTC. This gives the protein CASSLRQGEETQYF.

This chain links TRBV29-1 with TRBJ2-7; the D gene is possibly TRBD2 (6 bases). The V end was cut by 3 bases, the J end by 1 base, with 10 bases between. CDR3 size: 13 residues. Germline V gene sequence: CDR1 SQVTM, CDR2 ANQGSEA. The CDR3 DNA reads as TGCAGCGTTGAGAATGGGGGGTCCTACGAGCAGTACTTC. Its protein product is CSVENGGSYEQYF.

This sequence joins TRBV5-5 and TRBJ2-7; no clear D. Per germline, CDR1 SGHKS and CDR2 YYEKEE (reference sequence). V dropped 0 bases and J dropped 2 bases, with 12 bases sitting between them. The CDR3 spans 15 residues. The CDR3 region has the DNA TGTGCCAGCAGCTTGGCCAATCAGCAGGCCTACGAGCAGTACTTC. It encodes CASSLANQQAYEQYF.

Notes on this clone: At one end, the junction sequence differs from germline, possibly due to a read error. The chain recombines TRBV7-7 with TRBJ2-5; the D is unclear. The CDR3 spans 13 residues. Germline CDR1 reads SSHAT; CDR2 reads FNYEAQ (reference sequence). This CDR3 is CASSLNTQETQYF. The CDR3 DNA reads TGTGCTAGCAGCTTGAACACGCAAGAGACCCAGTACTTC.

The chain is built from TRBV12-5 and TRBJ2-1; 12 positions match TRBD2. V gave up 1 base and J gave up 1 base; unmatched junction bases: 5. CDR3 length equals 18 residues. Per the germline V gene, CDR1 is LGHNT and CDR2 is FRNRAP. The CDR3 protein is CASGLGLAGGRSYNEQFF. As DNA, the CDR3 is TGTGCTAGTGGTTTGGGGCTAGCGGGGGGGCGATCCTACAATGAGCAGTTCTTC. Based on the CDR3 plus reference TRBV12-5 and TRBJ2-1, the full variable domain is DARVTQTPRHKVTEMGQEVTMRCQPILGHNTVFWYRQTMMQGLELLAYFRNRAPLDDSGMPKDRFSAEMPDATLATLKIQPSEPRDSAVYFCASGLGLAGGRSYNEQFFGPGTRLTVL.

This sequence joins TRBV15 and TRBJ1-5; 8 bases align to TRBD1. The germline gives CDR1 LNHNV, CDR2 YYDKDF (reference sequence). The J segment lost 6 bases and the V segment lost 0 bases, leaving 7 bases of the junction unmatched. This CDR3 spans 16 amino acids. This CDR3 reads CATSRDLTGGSQPQHF. CDR3 DNA: TGTGCCACCAGCAGAGATCTAACAGGGGGGTCTCAGCCCCAGCATTTT.

The chain uses TRBV12-5 and TRBJ1-2; the D gene is possibly TRBD1 (5 bases). Germline V gene data show CDR1 as LGHNT and CDR2 as FRNRAP. Trimming left V 6 bases short and J 4 bases short, with 21 bases between. The CDR3 spans 16 residues. The CDR3 loop reads CASGAGHSIKGYGYTF. DNA for the CDR3: TGTGCTAGTGGGGCAGGGCACAGTATCAAAGGCTATGGCTACACCTTC.

This clone was picked up one time. J is TRBJ1-1 and V is TRBV27, with TRBD1 identical over 7 bases. With V trimmed by 8 bases and J by 2 bases, 11 bases remained unmatched. Germline assignment: CDR1 MNHEY and CDR2 SMNVEV (reference sequence). The CDR3 runs to 15 residues. This CDR3 is CASALTGPYNTEAFF. The CDR3 coding sequence is TGTGCCAGCGCCCTGACAGGGCCTTATAACACTGAAGCTTTCTTT.

This rearrangement joins TRBV11-2 to TRBJ1-4; the match to TRBD1 covers 7 bases. The CDR3 extends over 15 amino acids. CDR1 SGHAT and CDR2 FQNNGV come from the germline V gene. Trimming at V came to 2 bases and at J to 2 bases, leaving 2 bases not matched to a gene. CDR3 sequence (DNA): TGTGCCAGCAGCTTAAGACAGGGCACTAATGAAAAACTGTTTTTT. Its translation is CASSLRQGTNEKLFF.

This chain links TRBV6-1 with TRBJ1-6; TRBD1 agrees at 7 bases. This CDR3 is built from 18 residues. CDR1 and CDR2 from the germline V gene are MNHNS and SASEGT. J gave up 0 bases and V 4 bases, and 9 bases lay outside the gene matches. CDR3: CASSVSGTASSYNSPLHF. The CDR3 nucleotides are TGTGCCAGCAGTGTCTCCGGGACAGCAAGCTCCTATAATTCACCCCTCCACTTT.